This T cell receptor (beta chain) is drawn from a study of blood T cell repertoires in COVID-19. Only in-frame clones appear in the TCRdb table, and some are missing; sequencing was by immunoSEQ multiplex PCR. The sample yields around 100,000 clones, roughly 80% seen once. Looked up from germline, CDR1 is LNHDA and CDR2 is SQIVND (reference sequence). CDR3 length equals 16 residues. Trimming took 6 bases from V and 0 from J; bases not matched to a gene: 9. This receptor was taken from a man aged 45-65 years with active or convalescent COVID-19. The sample taken for sequencing was peripheral blood. This chain connects TRBV19 to TRBJ2-3, with 7 bases that match TRBD2. CDR3 DNA sequence: TGTGCCAGTAGCCTTCTAGCGGACCATAGCACAGATACGCAGTATTTT. Residues: CASSLLADHSTDTQYF.